This TCR beta chain stems from a study of T cells after posttransplantation cyclophosphamide. Whole-study results and caveats: Donor CD8+ memory clones often dominated recipient blood repertoires at later times. TRB overlap between skin or GI tissue T cells and blood was limited. Recipient CMV seropositivity and CMV reactivation strongly tracked TRB clonality.

This table comes from immunoSEQ multiplex PCR, and its TCRdb copy is limited to in-frame clones, with some not included. Of approximately 16,000 clones in the sample, more than 60% were seen once. A marrow graft followed busulfan-fludarabine conditioning, with cyclophosphamide on days +3 and +4. A remark on this clone: Its antigen remains unknown.

CDR3 length: 18 residues. V lost 2 bases to trimming and J lost 0 bases, with 17 bases between them. Germline CDR1 and CDR2: SNHLY and FYNNEI. The sequence derives from a female patient aged 40-50 years who received an allogeneic stem cell transplant from a related donor, was CMV-positive, and had no GVHD. Some of the T cells might come from the graft donor. The chain carries TRBV2 and TRBJ1-5; D gene uncertain. Here the sequenced sample was CD8+ T cells sorted from PBMCs, taken roughly 1,900 days after a stem cell transplant with posttransplant cyclophosphamide. CDR3 coding DNA: TGTGCCAGCAGTGAAACCCCTCCGGCGGGTAATAGCAATCAGCCCCAGCATTTT. This gives the protein CASSETPPAGNSNQPQHF. The variable domain in full, completed from reference TRBV2 and TRBJ1-5, reads EPEVTQTPSHQVTQMGQEVILRCVPISNHLYFYWYRQILGQKVEFLVSFYNNEISEKSEIFDDQFSVERPDGSNFTLKIRSTKLEDSAMYFCASSETPPAGNSNQPQHFGDGTRLSIL.